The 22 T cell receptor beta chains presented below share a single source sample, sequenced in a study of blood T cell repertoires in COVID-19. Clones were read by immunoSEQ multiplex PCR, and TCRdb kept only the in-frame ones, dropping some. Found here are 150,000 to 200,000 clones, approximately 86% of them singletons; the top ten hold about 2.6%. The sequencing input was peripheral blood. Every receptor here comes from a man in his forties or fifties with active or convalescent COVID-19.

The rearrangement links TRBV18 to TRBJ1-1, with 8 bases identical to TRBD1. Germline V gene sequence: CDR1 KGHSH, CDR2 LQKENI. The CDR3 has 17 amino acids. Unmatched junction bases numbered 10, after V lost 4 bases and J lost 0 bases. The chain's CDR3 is CASSLLSGTGLNTEAFF. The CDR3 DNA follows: TGTGCCAGCTCACTGTTGAGCGGGACAGGATTGAACACTGAAGCTTTCTTT.

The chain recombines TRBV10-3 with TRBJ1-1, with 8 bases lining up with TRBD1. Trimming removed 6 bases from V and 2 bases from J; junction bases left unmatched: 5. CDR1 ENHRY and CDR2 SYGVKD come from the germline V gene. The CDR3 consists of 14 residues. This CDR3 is CAIRKGQGNTEAFF. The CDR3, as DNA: TGTGCCATCAGAAAAGGACAGGGTAACACTGAAGCTTTCTTT.

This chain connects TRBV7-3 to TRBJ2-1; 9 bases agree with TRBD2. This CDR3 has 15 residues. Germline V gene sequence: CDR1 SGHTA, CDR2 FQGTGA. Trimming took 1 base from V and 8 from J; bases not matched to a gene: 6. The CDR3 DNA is TGTGCCAGCAGCTTAAGAGAGCGGGGGGCCGATGAGCAGTTCTTC. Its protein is CASSLRERGADEQFF.

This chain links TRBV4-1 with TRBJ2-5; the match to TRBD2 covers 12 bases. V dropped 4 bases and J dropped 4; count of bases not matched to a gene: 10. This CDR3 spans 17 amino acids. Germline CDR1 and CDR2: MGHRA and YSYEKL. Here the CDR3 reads CASSRASGGALLETQYF. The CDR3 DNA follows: TGCGCCAGCAGCCGAGCTAGCGGGGGGGCCTTGCTAGAGACCCAGTACTTC.

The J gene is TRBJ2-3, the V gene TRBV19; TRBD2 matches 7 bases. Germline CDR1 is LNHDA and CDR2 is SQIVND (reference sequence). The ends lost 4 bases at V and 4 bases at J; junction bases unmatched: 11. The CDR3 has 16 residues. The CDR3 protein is CASSKAGVGGADTQYF. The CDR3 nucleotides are TGTGCCAGTAGTAAGGCCGGTGTTGGGGGGGCAGATACGCAGTATTTT.

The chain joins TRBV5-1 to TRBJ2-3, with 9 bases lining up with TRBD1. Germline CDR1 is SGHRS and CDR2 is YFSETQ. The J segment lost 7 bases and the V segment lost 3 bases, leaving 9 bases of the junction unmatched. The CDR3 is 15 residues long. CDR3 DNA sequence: TGCGCCAGCAGCTCGGTGGGACAGGGAGAGAATACGCAGTATTTT. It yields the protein CASSSVGQGENTQYF.

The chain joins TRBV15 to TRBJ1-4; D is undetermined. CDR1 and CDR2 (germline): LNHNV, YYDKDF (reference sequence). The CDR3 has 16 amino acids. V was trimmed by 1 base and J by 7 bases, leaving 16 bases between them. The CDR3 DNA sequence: TGTGCCACCAGCAGAGCCAAGTCCCTTACGGGTGAAAAACTGTTTTTT. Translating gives CATSRAKSLTGEKLFF.

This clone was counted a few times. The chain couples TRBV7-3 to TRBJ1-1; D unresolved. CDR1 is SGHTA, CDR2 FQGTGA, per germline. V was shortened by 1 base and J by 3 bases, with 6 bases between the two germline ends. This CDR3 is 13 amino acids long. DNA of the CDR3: TGTGCCAGCAGCTTAATGGGAGACACTGAAGCTTTCTTT. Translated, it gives CASSLMGDTEAFF. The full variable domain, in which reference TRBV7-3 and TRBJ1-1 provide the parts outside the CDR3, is GAGVSQTPSNKVTEKGKYVELRCDPISGHTALYWYRQSLGQGPEFLIYFQGTGAADDSGLPNDRFFAVRPEGSVSTLKIQRTERGDSAVYLCASSLMGDTEAFFGQGTRLTVV.

CDR3 loop: CASSLQGNTEAFF. The CDR3 DNA follows: TGTGCCAGTAGTTTACAGGGGAACACTGAAGCTTTCTTT. The chain combines TRBV19 with TRBJ1-1; TRBD1 is a possible D gene (6 bases). This CDR3 contains 13 residues. V was trimmed by 5 bases and J by 1 base, leaving 8 bases between them. CDR1 LNHDA and CDR2 SQIVND come from the germline V gene (reference sequence).

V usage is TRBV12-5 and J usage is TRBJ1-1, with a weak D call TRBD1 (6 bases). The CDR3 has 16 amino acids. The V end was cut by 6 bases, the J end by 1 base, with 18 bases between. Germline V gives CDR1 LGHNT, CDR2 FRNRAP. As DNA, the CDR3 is TGTGCTAGTGGCGCGATCGGGACAAAAAAGAACACTGAAGCTTTCTTT. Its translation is CASGAIGTKKNTEAFF. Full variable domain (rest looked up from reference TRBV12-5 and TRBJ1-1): DARVTQTPRHKVTEMGQEVTMRCQPILGHNTVFWYRQTMMQGLELLAYFRNRAPLDDSGMPKDRFSAEMPDATLATLKIQPSEPRDSAVYFCASGAIGTKKNTEAFFGQGTRLTVV.

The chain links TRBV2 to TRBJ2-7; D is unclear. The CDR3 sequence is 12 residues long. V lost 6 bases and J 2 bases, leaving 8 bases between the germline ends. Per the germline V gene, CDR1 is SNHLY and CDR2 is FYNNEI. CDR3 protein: CASSVPAYEQYF. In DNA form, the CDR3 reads TGTGCCAGCAGCGTTCCGGCCTACGAGCAGTACTTC.

The CDR3 DNA sequence: TGTGCCAGCAGTCCCAGCACAGGGGAAAGCATGAACACTGAAGCTTTCTTT. As protein: CASSPSTGESMNTEAFF. V is TRBV27 and J is TRBJ1-1, with TRBD1 matching 7 bases. The germline gives CDR1 MNHEY, CDR2 SMNVEV (reference sequence). This CDR3 region has 17 residues. J lost 0 bases, V lost 5 bases, and 12 bases had no gene match.

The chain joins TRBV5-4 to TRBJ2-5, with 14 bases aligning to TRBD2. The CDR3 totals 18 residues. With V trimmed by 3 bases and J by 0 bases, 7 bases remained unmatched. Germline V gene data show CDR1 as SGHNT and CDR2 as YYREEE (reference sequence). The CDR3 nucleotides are TGTGCCAGCAGCTGGATTTTGACTAGCGGGGGGGACCAAGAGACCCAGTACTTC. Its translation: CASSWILTSGGDQETQYF.

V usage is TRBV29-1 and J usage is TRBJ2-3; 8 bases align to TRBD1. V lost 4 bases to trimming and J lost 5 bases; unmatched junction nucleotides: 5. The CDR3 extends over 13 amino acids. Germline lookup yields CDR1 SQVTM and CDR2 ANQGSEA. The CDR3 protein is CSVVGQGQDTQYF. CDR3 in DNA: TGCAGCGTTGTAGGACAGGGACAAGATACGCAGTATTTT.

CDR3 loop: CASSQAPSWSYEQYF. CDR3 coding DNA: TGTGCCAGCAGCCAGGCCCCCTCGTGGTCCTACGAGCAGTACTTC. The J gene is TRBJ2-7, the V gene TRBV3-1 (or the pseudogene TRBV3-2), with D unclear. Germline loops: CDR1 LGHDT, CDR2 YNNKEL (reference sequence). Trimming left V 3 bases short and J 1 base short, with 13 bases between. The CDR3 totals 15 residues.

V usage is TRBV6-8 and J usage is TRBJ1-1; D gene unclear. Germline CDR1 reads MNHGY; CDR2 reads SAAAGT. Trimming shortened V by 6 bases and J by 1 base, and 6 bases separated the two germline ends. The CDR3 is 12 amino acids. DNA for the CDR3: TGTGCCAGCAGCGTTCGGAACACTGAAGCTTTCTTT. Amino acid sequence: CASSVRNTEAFF.

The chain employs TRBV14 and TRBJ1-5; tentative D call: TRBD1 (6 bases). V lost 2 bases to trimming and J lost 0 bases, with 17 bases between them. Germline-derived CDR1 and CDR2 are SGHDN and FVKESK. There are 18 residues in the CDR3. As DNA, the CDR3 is TGTGCCAGCAGCCAACATGGGGGGGGGCCCTTTAGCAATCAGCCCCAGCATTTT. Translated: CASSQHGGGPFSNQPQHF.

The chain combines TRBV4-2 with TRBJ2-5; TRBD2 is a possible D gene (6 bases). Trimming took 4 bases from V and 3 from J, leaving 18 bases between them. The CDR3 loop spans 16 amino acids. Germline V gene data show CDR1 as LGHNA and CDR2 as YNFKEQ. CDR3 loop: CASSRAPGTSKETQYF. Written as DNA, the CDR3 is TGTGCCAGCAGCCGGGCACCCGGGACTTCTAAAGAGACCCAGTACTTC.

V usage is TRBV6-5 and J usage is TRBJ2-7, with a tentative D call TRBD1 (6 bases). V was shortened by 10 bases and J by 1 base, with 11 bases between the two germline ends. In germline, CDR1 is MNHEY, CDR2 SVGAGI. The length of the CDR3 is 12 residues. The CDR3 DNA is TGTGCCACGCAAGGGGGTTCCTACGAGCAGTACTTC. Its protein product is CATQGGSYEQYF.

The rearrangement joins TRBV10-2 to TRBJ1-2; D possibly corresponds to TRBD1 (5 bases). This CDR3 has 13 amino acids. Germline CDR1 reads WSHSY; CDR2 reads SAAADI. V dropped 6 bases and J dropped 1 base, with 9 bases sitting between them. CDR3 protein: CASSARDNYGYTF. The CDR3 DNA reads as TGCGCCAGCAGCGCCAGGGATAACTATGGCTACACCTTC.

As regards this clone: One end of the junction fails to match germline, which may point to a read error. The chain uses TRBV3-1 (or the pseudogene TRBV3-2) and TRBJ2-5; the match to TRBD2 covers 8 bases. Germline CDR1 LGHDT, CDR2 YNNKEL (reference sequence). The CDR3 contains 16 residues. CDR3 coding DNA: TGTGCCAGCAGCCAAGGGAGCGGGGGTACCCAAGCGACCCAGTACTTC. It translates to CASSQGSGGTQATQYF.

In nucleotides, the CDR3 is TGCGCCAGCAGCCAAGAGGCCACAGGAAGGCGAGAGACCCAGTACTTC. Translated, it gives CASSQEATGRRETQYF. The rearrangement uses TRBV4-3 and TRBJ2-5, with D possibly being TRBD1 (5 bases). The CDR3 totals 16 residues. V shed 0 bases and J shed 4 bases, with 15 bases lying between them. CDR1 is LGHNA and CDR2 is YSLEER in the germline V gene.